Following are 29 T cell receptor beta chains from one sample sequenced in a study of control samples from healthy donors and cancer patients. Only in-frame clones appear in the TCRdb table, and some are missing; sequencing was by immunoSEQ multiplex PCR. The sample holds about 84,000 clones, 91% seen once. Sequenced material: blood. The receptors stem from a man aged 30 to 45 in good health.

The chain employs TRBV6-5 and TRBJ2-3; D is ambiguous. Per germline, CDR1 MNHEY and CDR2 SVGAGI. Trimming stripped 6 bases from V and 0 bases from J, with 7 bases between. The CDR3 has 13 amino acids. The DNA for the CDR3 is TGTGCCAGCAGGGTCCCTAGCACAGATACGCAGTATTTT. This sequence encodes CASRVPSTDTQYF.

This chain links TRBV15 with TRBJ1-5; D remains ambiguous. The CDR3 sequence is 15 residues long. Trimming cost V 1 base and J 8 bases, with 15 bases left between them. CDR1 and CDR2 from the germline V gene are LNHNV and YYDKDF (reference sequence). The CDR3 DNA is TGTGCCACCAGCAGAGGTATGGGCCAAAACGAGCCCCAGCATTTT. It is translated as CATSRGMGQNEPQHF.

The J gene is TRBJ2-1, the V gene TRBV6-5; TRBD1 aligns across 8 bases. J gave up 10 bases and V 2 bases, and 4 bases lay outside the gene matches. CDR1 and CDR2 from the germline V gene are MNHEY and SVGAGI. The CDR3 contains 13 residues. CDR3 protein: CASSYQGAGEQFF. DNA of the CDR3: TGTGCCAGCAGTTACCAGGGGGCAGGGGAGCAGTTCTTC.

The chain recombines TRBV9 with TRBJ1-3, with TRBD1 identical over 10 bases. This CDR3 is built from 16 residues. J lost 1 base, V lost 0 bases, and 1 base had no gene match. Germline V gene lookup returns CDR1 SGDLS and CDR2 YYNGEE. CDR3 in amino acids: CASSVGTGGSGNTIYF. The CDR3, as DNA: TGTGCCAGCAGCGTAGGGACAGGGGGATCTGGAAACACCATATATTTT. Variable domain in full (rest from reference TRBV9 and TRBJ1-3): DSGVTQTPKHLITATGQRVTLRCSPRSGDLSVYWYQQSLDQGLQFLIQYYNGEERAKGNILERFSAQQFPDLHSELNLSSLELGDSALYFCASSVGTGGSGNTIYFGEGSWLTVV.

The chain recombines TRBV7-2 with TRBJ2-7; a weak D match, TRBD1 (6 bases). V dropped 4 bases and J dropped 1 base, with 11 bases sitting between them. CDR1 is SGHTA and CDR2 is FQGNSA in the germline V gene. The CDR3 has 14 amino acids. The CDR3 bases are TGTGCCAGCAGCTCCATCGGACAGTCCTACGAGCAGTACTTC. Translating gives CASSSIGQSYEQYF.

This clone was detected once. V and J are TRBV7-2 and TRBJ1-1; D unresolved. Germline-derived CDR1 and CDR2 are SGHTA and FQGNSA. Trimming stripped 2 bases from V and 5 bases from J, with 9 bases between. The CDR3 runs 13 residues. In DNA form, the CDR3 reads TGTGCCAGCAGCTTAATGCGGCGGACTGAAGCTTTCTTT. Protein: CASSLMRRTEAFF.

The V gene is TRBV28, the J gene TRBJ1-1; weak D call: TRBD1 (5 bases). V lost 2 bases, J lost 5 bases, and 27 bases lay in between. This CDR3 comprises 19 residues. CDR1 MDHEN and CDR2 SYDVKM come from the germline V gene. In DNA form, the CDR3 reads TGTGCCAGCAGTTTACCCTCACGAGGGGTTTCATTGGGGGGAACTGAAGCTTTCTTT. Translation gives CASSLPSRGVSLGGTEAFF.

The V call is TRBV9, the J call TRBJ2-7; D gene unclear. The CDR3 covers 12 residues. V lost 2 bases and J 4 bases, leaving 7 bases between the germline ends. CDR1 and CDR2 (germline): SGDLS, YYNGEE. CDR3 amino acids: CASSVKVYEQYF. CDR3 DNA sequence: TGTGCCAGCAGCGTTAAAGTATACGAGCAGTACTTC.

This chain joins TRBV28 and TRBJ2-1; 7 bases agree with TRBD1. With 5 bases clipped from V and 2 bases from J, the junction kept 6 bases outside the gene matches. Germline CDR1 MDHEN, CDR2 SYDVKM. The CDR3 length is 15 residues. For the CDR3, the DNA is TGTGCCAGCAGTCCCCCGACAGGGCCCTACAATGAGCAGTTCTTC. Amino acids: CASSPPTGPYNEQFF.

This clone was detected only once. The V call is TRBV24-1, the J call TRBJ2-1; a weak D match, TRBD1 (5 bases). The germline V gene has CDR1 KGHDR and CDR2 SFDVKD. CDR3 length equals 12 residues. V was trimmed by 2 bases and J by 10 bases, leaving 8 bases between them. CDR3 loop: CATSDWGREQFF. The CDR3 DNA follows: TGTGCCACCAGTGATTGGGGCCGGGAGCAGTTCTTC.

V usage is TRBV19 and J usage is TRBJ1-2; 8 bases are shared with TRBD1. The length of the CDR3 is 15 residues. V shed 5 bases, J shed 4 bases, and the junction held 9 bases outside the gene matches. Germline V gene data show CDR1 as LNHDA and CDR2 as SQIVND (reference sequence). The CDR3 here is CASSPLDRVGYGYTF. In DNA form, the CDR3 reads TGTGCCAGTAGTCCCCTGGACAGGGTCGGCTATGGCTACACCTTC. The whole variable domain, remainder taken from reference TRBV19 and TRBJ1-2, is DGGITQSPKYLFRKEGQNVTLSCEQNLNHDAMYWYRQDPGQGLRLIYYSQIVNDFQKGDIAEGYSVSREKKESFPLTVTSAQKNPTAFYLCASSPLDRVGYGYTFGSGTRLTVV.

This chain links TRBV18 with TRBJ2-1; D is ambiguous. This CDR3 has 12 amino acids. The V gene's germline CDR1 is KGHSH and CDR2 LQKENI. Trimming shortened V by 5 bases and J by 10 bases, and 12 bases separated the two germline ends. In DNA, the CDR3 is TGTGCCAGCTCAACGAAAGACGGGGAGCAGTTCTTC. It specifies CASSTKDGEQFF.

The V call is TRBV5-4, the J call TRBJ2-7, with D perhaps TRBD1 (8 bases). The germline V gene has CDR1 SGHNT and CDR2 YYREEE (reference sequence). The V end lost 6 bases, the J end lost 2 bases, and 21 bases lay between the germline ends. The CDR3 sequence is 16 residues long. CDR3 sequence reads: CASTPGGGSRAYEQYF. The CDR3 coding sequence is TGTGCCAGCACCCCAGGGGGCGGGAGTAGGGCCTACGAGCAGTACTTC.

This chain links TRBV5-4 with TRBJ2-6, with D perhaps TRBD2 (6 bases). Trimming left V 4 bases short and J 4 bases short, with 12 bases between. CDR3 size: 15 residues. Germline CDR1 and CDR2: SGHNT and YYREEE (reference sequence). The CDR3 region is CASSDGGTGANVLTF. The CDR3 DNA reads TGTGCCAGCAGCGACGGCGGGACCGGGGCCAACGTCCTGACTTTC.

Here the CDR3 reads CASSNPGTDGEGYKNIQYF. The CDR3 nucleotides are TGTGCCAGCAGCAACCCCGGGACGGACGGTGAGGGTTACAAAAACATTCAGTACTTC. This chain uses TRBV9 with TRBJ2-4; D is perhaps TRBD1 or TRBD2 (5 bases each). The CDR3 sequence is 19 residues long. CDR1 SGDLS and CDR2 YYNGEE come from the germline V gene. The germline V and J ends were trimmed by 4 bases and 3 bases, with 26 bases remaining between them.

The J gene is TRBJ1-5, the V gene TRBV4-2, with 11 bases matching TRBD1. The V gene end was trimmed by 4 bases and the J gene end by 5 bases; junction bases not matched to a gene: 7. CDR1 LGHNA and CDR2 YNFKEQ come from the germline V gene. The CDR3 has 16 residues. Here the CDR3 DNA reads TGTGCCAGCAGCCGGACCCTGGGACAGGGGGATCAGCCCCAGCATTTT. This gives the protein CASSRTLGQGDQPQHF.

The chain is built from TRBV5-4 and TRBJ2-5; possible D gene TRBD2, 6 bases. Germline V gene sequence: CDR1 SGHNT, CDR2 YYREEE (reference sequence). The CDR3 sequence is 14 residues long. Trimming took 6 bases from V and 5 from J, leaving 17 bases between them. The CDR3 DNA sequence: TGTGCCAGCACAATCTCTGGGGGGATGGAGACCCAGTACTTC. It specifies CASTISGGMETQYF.

This chain uses TRBV19 with TRBJ1-6; D remains ambiguous. V was pared by 1 base and J by 9 bases, with 13 bases between. Germline V gives CDR1 LNHDA, CDR2 SQIVND (reference sequence). The CDR3 contains 15 residues. CDR3 sequence reads: CASSIANSWTSPLHF. CDR3 nucleotides: TGTGCCAGTAGTATAGCAAACTCATGGACTTCACCCCTCCACTTT.

This chain joins TRBV3-1 (or the pseudogene TRBV3-2) and TRBJ1-5; D perhaps matches TRBD1 (6 bases). Trimming removed 0 bases from V and 8 bases from J, with 11 bases in between. CDR1 is LGHDT, CDR2 YNNKEL, per germline (reference sequence). The CDR3 has 14 amino acids. The CDR3 coding sequence is TGTGCCAGCAGCCAAGACGGGACAATCAAGCCCCAGCATTTT. Protein: CASSQDGTIKPQHF.

The chain joins TRBV3-1 (or the pseudogene TRBV3-2) to TRBJ2-6; 7 bases map to TRBD1. CDR1 and CDR2 (germline): LGHDT, YNNKEL (reference sequence). This CDR3 is 16 amino acids long. The J segment lost 4 bases and the V segment lost 4 bases, leaving 7 bases of the junction unmatched. CDR3 protein: CASSRKGTAGANVLTF. The CDR3 region has the DNA TGTGCCAGCAGCCGGAAAGGGACAGCAGGGGCCAACGTCCTGACTTTC.

CDR3 sequence: CASSLGGFQETQYF. The CDR3 nucleotides are TGTGCCAGCAGCTTAGGCGGGTTCCAAGAGACCCAGTACTTC. The chain has TRBV7-9 and TRBJ2-5; a weak D match, TRBD2 (5 bases). Trimming pared 1 base from V and 1 base from J, leaving 7 bases between. CDR1 is SEHNR, CDR2 FQNEAQ, per germline (reference sequence). The CDR3 runs 14 residues.

The chain is built from TRBV28 and TRBJ1-1; no firm D call. Germline V gene lookup returns CDR1 MDHEN and CDR2 SYDVKM. Trimming removed 5 bases at V and 1 base at J, with 17 bases between. The CDR3 runs to 16 residues. Here the CDR3 DNA reads TGTGCCAGCAGTGCGCGAGCTACAATGCGGAACACTGAAGCTTTCTTT. Residues: CASSARATMRNTEAFF.

J is TRBJ2-5 and V is TRBV3-1 (or the pseudogene TRBV3-2); TRBD2 matches at 7 bases. V shed 0 bases, J shed 8 bases, and the junction held 9 bases outside the gene matches. CDR3 length equals 15 residues. Germline CDR1 LGHDT, CDR2 YNNKEL (reference sequence). DNA for the CDR3: TGTGCCAGCAGCCAAGATTATGCCCAAGCGGGAACCCAGTACTTC. This gives the protein CASSQDYAQAGTQYF.

V and J are TRBV5-5 and TRBJ1-3; tentatively, D is TRBD1 (5 bases). Germline values: CDR1 SGHKS, CDR2 YYEKEE (reference sequence). V gave up 4 bases and J gave up 0 bases, with 14 bases separating them. This CDR3 is 16 amino acids long. In DNA form, the CDR3 reads TGTGCCAGCAGCGCCTCCGGGGCTTACTCTGGAAACACCATATATTTT. This gives the protein CASSASGAYSGNTIYF.

This clone has a handful of counts. V usage is TRBV6-5 and J usage is TRBJ2-2; D is perhaps TRBD1 (6 bases). The CDR3 loop spans 13 amino acids. The germline V gene has CDR1 MNHEY and CDR2 SVGAGI. Trimming removed 6 bases from V and 8 bases from J, with 13 bases in between. The CDR3 coding sequence is TGTGCCAGCAGAGAGCAGGGGTTAGGGGAGCTGTTTTTT. Amino acid sequence: CASREQGLGELFF.

The rearrangement joins TRBV6-1 to TRBJ1-4; D possibly corresponds to TRBD1 (6 bases). The CDR3 loop spans 13 amino acids. V lost 1 base to trimming and J lost 14 bases, with 14 bases between them. The germline V gene has CDR1 MNHNS and CDR2 SASEGT. CDR3: CASSEGTADILFF. Here the CDR3 DNA reads TGTGCCAGCAGTGAAGGGACAGCGGATATCCTGTTTTTT.

The DNA of the CDR3 is TGTGCCAGCAGGTGGGGCGGGGGGAGAGCAGCCTACGAGCAGTACTTC. Its protein product is CASRWGGGRAAYEQYF. J is TRBJ2-7 and V is TRBV28; 8 bases line up with TRBD2. Trimming took 6 bases from V and 2 from J; bases not matched to a gene: 12. In germline, CDR1 is MDHEN, CDR2 SYDVKM. This CDR3 has 16 residues.

The V and J genes are TRBV2 and TRBJ2-1, with TRBD1 matching over 7 bases. CDR1 SNHLY and CDR2 FYNNEI come from the germline V gene. The CDR3 extends over 14 amino acids. V lost 7 bases and J lost 6; bases outside the gene matches: 9. The CDR3 sequence: CASKKQGVTNEQFF. For the CDR3, the DNA is TGTGCCAGCAAGAAGCAGGGGGTGACCAATGAGCAGTTCTTC.

J is TRBJ2-7 and V is TRBV15; the match to TRBD1 covers 7 bases. This CDR3 has 14 amino acids. The V segment lost 3 bases and the J segment 0 bases; nucleotides outside the gene matches: 2. The germline V gene has CDR1 LNHNV and CDR2 YYDKDF (reference sequence). CDR3 in amino acids: CATSRTGPSYEQYF. For the CDR3, the DNA is TGTGCCACCAGCAGGACAGGGCCCTCCTACGAGCAGTACTTC.